A single sample gave rise to the 14 T cell receptor beta chains below, sequenced in a study of shared clonotypes between healthy human individuals. Only in-frame clones appear in the TCRdb table, and some are missing; sequencing was by immunoSEQ multiplex PCR. Here the sample spans 400,000 to 550,000 clones, 79% being singletons. Sequencing input: PBMCs. The source of these receptors is a woman in her thirties or forties in good health. Some clones in this sample may be carry-over from other donors' samples.

The chain carries TRBV6-1 and TRBJ1-2, with unresolved D. The CDR3 covers 14 residues. CDR1 and CDR2 from the germline V gene are MNHNS and SASEGT. With 2 bases removed from V and 2 bases from J, the gap between germline ends came to 9 bases. The CDR3 reads CASSESGNNYGYTF. CDR3 in DNA: TGTGCCAGCAGTGAATCGGGGAACAACTATGGCTACACCTTC.

The sample holds one count of this clone. The chain has TRBV9 and TRBJ1-2; no definite D call. The V and J ends lost 3 bases and 8 bases respectively, with 11 bases between them. Germline V lookup: CDR1 SGDLS, CDR2 YYNGEE. The CDR3 runs to 12 residues. Here the CDR3 DNA reads TGTGCCAGCAGCGGAGAAGGGTGGGGCTACACCTTC. Translation gives CASSGEGWGYTF.

This chain connects TRBV1 to TRBJ2-7; whether TRBD1, the table's D call, matches the DNA was not checked. TRBV1 is designated a pseudogene. This CDR3 comprises 18 residues. CDR3 sequence (DNA): TGCACCAGCAGCCAGAGGACAGGGGAGCGGAGGGGGGGCTACGAGCAGTACTTC. Translated: CTSSQRTGERRGGYEQYF.

V and J are TRBV6-1 and TRBJ2-3; no clear D. Trimming shortened V by 6 bases and J by 0 bases, and 10 bases separated the two germline ends. Germline V lookup: CDR1 MNHNS, CDR2 SASEGT. The CDR3 runs 14 residues. DNA for the CDR3: TGTGCCAGCAGGGGTAGTATTAGCACAGATACGCAGTATTTT. This sequence encodes CASRGSISTDTQYF.

In its sample, this clone was seen once. The chain links TRBV11-3 to TRBJ2-2, with D tentatively TRBD1 (5 bases). The CDR3 is 16 residues long. In germline, CDR1 is SGHNT, CDR2 YENEEA. V was clipped by 2 bases and J by 2 bases, with 12 bases between them. CDR3 bases: TGTGCCAGCAGCTTACAGGGAACTCCCAACACCGGGGAGCTGTTTTTT. Translating gives CASSLQGTPNTGELFF.

As concerns this clone: A far larger clone is a single base away, which makes a read error likely. The chain combines TRBV4-3 with TRBJ2-1, with a weak D call TRBD2 (6 bases). This CDR3 region has 15 residues. V lost 1 base, J lost 4 bases, and 11 bases lay in between. Germline CDR1 and CDR2: LGHNA and YSLEER. This CDR3 reads CASSQASEGYNEQFF. The CDR3, as DNA: TGCGCCAGCAGCCAAGCTAGCGAGGGTTACAATGAGCAGTTCTTC.

Concerning this clone itself: A read error is possible here, since a much larger clone lies one base away. Other DNA sequences in this specimen translate into the identical CDR3. The chain employs TRBV28 and TRBJ1-5, with 8 bases lining up with TRBD1. This CDR3 is built from 13 residues. V lost 6 bases and J lost 4; bases outside the gene matches: 2. Germline values: CDR1 MDHEN, CDR2 SYDVKM. The CDR3 region has the DNA TGTGCCAGCAGCCGACAGGGGAATCAGCCCCAGCATTTT. It is translated as CASSRQGNQPQHF.

This sequence joins TRBV10-3 and TRBJ2-1; tentative D call: TRBD2 (6 bases). V was cut by 1 base and J by 0 bases, with 10 bases left in between. This CDR3 contains 16 residues. The germline CDR1 and CDR2 sequences are ENHRY and SYGVKD. The CDR3 here is CAISELDGSSYNEQFF. In DNA, the CDR3 is TGTGCCATCAGTGAGTTAGACGGGAGCTCCTACAATGAGCAGTTCTTC.

This clone was counted a few times. V usage is TRBV7-2 and J usage is TRBJ1-1; maybe TRBD1 (5 bases). Per germline, CDR1 SGHTA and CDR2 FQGNSA. The CDR3 totals 14 residues. The V and J ends lost 1 base and 3 bases respectively, with 9 bases between them. CDR3 in amino acids: CASSLGLGDTEAFF. CDR3 in DNA: TGTGCCAGCAGCTTAGGGTTGGGGGACACTGAAGCTTTCTTT.

This chain uses TRBV5-1 with TRBJ2-3, with TRBD2 matching 13 bases. V dropped 4 bases and J dropped 4; count of bases not matched to a gene: 6. The length of the CDR3 is 16 residues. CDR1 is SGHRS and CDR2 is YFSETQ in the germline V gene. The CDR3 DNA reads as TGCGCCAGCAGCGGGGGACTAGCGGGAAGGGCAGATACGCAGTATTTT. Residues: CASSGGLAGRADTQYF.

The chain joins TRBV4-1 to TRBJ2-3; D might be TRBD1 or TRBD2, each matching 5 bases. The germline V gene has CDR1 MGHRA and CDR2 YSYEKL. The CDR3 loop spans 13 amino acids. The ends were cut back, 0 bases at V and 10 bases at J, with 11 bases in the middle. CDR3 nucleotides: TGCGCCAGCAGCCAAGATTCGGGGCGTGCGCAGTATTTT. This encodes CASSQDSGRAQYF.

The chain carries TRBV10-1 and TRBJ2-7, with D perhaps matching TRBD2 (6 bases). CDR3 length equals 13 residues. Germline V lookup: CDR1 WNHNN, CDR2 SYGVQD (reference sequence). V was trimmed by 10 bases and J by 2 bases, leaving 15 bases between them. The CDR3, as DNA: TGCGCCATTAGAGGAGGGGCCCCCTACGAGCAGTACTTC. Amino acid sequence: CAIRGGAPYEQYF.

This clone was seen at least ten times. The V gene is TRBV7-9, the J gene TRBJ1-1; no firm D call. From germline, CDR1 is SEHNR and CDR2 FQNEAQ (reference sequence). V was cut by 4 bases and J by 3 bases, with 6 bases left in between. The CDR3 consists of 12 residues. CDR3 nucleotides: TGTGCCAGCAGCTCTGTCGACACTGAAGCTTTCTTT. This gives the protein CASSSVDTEAFF.

This clone was observed at least ten times. Other DNA sequences in this sample translate to the same CDR3. This chain's CDR3 is CASSLFTGLAINEQFF. The DNA of the CDR3 is TGTGCCAGCAGTTTATTCACGGGACTAGCCATCAATGAGCAGTTCTTC. V is TRBV27 and J is TRBJ2-1; 9 bases agree with TRBD2. The CDR3 runs to 16 residues. The V gene's germline CDR1 is MNHEY and CDR2 SMNVEV (reference sequence). J lost 6 bases, V lost 1 base, and 7 bases had no gene match.